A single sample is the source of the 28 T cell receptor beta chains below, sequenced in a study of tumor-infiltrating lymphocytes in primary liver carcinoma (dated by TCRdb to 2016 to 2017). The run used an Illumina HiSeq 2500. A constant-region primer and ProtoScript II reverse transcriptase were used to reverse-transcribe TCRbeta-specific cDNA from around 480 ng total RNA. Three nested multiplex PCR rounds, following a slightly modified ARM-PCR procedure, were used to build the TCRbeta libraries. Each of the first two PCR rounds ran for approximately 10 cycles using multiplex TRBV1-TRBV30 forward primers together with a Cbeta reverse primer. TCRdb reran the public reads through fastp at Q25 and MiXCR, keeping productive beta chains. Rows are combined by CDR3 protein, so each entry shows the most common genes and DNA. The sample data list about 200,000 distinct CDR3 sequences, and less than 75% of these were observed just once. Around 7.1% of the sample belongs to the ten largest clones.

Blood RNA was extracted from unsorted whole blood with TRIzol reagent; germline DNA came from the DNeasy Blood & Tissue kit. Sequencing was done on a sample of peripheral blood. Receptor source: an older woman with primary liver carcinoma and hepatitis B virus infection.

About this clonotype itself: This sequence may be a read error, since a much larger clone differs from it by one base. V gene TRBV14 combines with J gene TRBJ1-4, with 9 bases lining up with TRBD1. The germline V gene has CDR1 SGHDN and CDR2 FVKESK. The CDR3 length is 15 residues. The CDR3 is CASSPWTGVNERLFF. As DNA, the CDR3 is TGTGCCAGCAGCCCTTGGACAGGGGTAAATGAAAGACTGTTTTTT.

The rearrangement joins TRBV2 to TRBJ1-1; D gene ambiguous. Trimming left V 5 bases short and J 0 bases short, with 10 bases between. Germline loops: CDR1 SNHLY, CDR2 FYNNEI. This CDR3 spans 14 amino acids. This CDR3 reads CASSQRGMNTEAFF. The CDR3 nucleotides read TGTGCCAGCAGTCAGAGAGGGATGAACACTGAAGCTTTCTTT.

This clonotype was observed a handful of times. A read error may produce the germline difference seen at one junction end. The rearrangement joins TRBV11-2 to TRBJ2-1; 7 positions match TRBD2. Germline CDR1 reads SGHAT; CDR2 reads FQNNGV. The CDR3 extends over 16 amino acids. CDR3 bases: TGTGCCAGCAAGTGGTTGCGGGGGAGAACGGACAATGGGCAGTTCTTC. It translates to CASKWLRGRTDNGQFF. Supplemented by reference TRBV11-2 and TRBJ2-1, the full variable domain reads EAGVAQSPRYKIIEKRQSVAFWCNPISGHATLYWYQQILGQGPKLLIQFQNNGVVDDSQLPKDRFSAERLKGVDSTLKIQPAKLEDSAVYLCASKWLRGRTDNGQFFGPGTRLTVL.

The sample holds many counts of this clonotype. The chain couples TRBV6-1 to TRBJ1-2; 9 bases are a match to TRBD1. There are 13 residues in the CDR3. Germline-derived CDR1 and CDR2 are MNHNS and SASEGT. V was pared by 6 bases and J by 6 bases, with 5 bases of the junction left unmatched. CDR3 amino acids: CASSSDRGDGYTF. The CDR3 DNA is TGTGCCAGCAGCTCGGACAGGGGAGATGGCTACACCTTC.

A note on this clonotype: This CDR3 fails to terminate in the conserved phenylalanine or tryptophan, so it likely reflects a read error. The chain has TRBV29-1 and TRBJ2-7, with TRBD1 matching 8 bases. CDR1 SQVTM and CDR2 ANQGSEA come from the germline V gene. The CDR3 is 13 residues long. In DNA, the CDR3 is TGCCGCGTAGCTAAGGGACAGGCCTACGAGCAGTACCTC. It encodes CRVAKGQAYEQYL.

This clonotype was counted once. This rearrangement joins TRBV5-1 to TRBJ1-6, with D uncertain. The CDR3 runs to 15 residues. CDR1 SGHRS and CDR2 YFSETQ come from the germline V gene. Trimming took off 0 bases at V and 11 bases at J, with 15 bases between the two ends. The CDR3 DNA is TGCGCCAGCAGCTTGGGAGCCGGCAGTAGGACACCCCTCCACTTT. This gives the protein CASSLGAGSRTPLHF.

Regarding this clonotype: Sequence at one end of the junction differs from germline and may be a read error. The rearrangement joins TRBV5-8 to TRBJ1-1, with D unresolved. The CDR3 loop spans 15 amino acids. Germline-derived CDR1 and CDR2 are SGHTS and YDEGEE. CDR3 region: CASSFRKAANTEAFF. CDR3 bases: TGTGCCAGCAGCTTTCGGAAGGCAGCCAACACTGAAGCCTTCTTT.

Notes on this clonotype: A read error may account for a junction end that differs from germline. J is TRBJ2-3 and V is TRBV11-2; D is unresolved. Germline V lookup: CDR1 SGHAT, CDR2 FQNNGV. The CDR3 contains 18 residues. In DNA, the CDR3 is TGTGCCTGCAGCTTACCCCCTTACGGACCTGGTGAGTCAGATACGCAGTATTTT. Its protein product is CACSLPPYGPGESDTQYF. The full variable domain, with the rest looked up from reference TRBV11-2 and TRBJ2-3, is EAGVAQSPRYKIIEKRQSVAFWCNPISGHATLYWYQQILGQGPKLLIQFQNNGVVDDSQLPKDRFSAERLKGVDSTLKIQPAKLEDSAVYLCACSLPPYGPGESDTQYFGPGTRLTVL.

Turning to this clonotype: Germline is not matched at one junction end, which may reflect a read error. The CDR3 nucleotides read TGCAGTGTTGTCGGACCCAATCAGTCCCAGCATTTT. Its translation: CSVVGPNQSQHF. J is TRBJ1-5 and V is TRBV29-1; no clear D gene. Germline V gives CDR1 SQVTM, CDR2 ANQGSEA. The CDR3 extends over 12 amino acids.

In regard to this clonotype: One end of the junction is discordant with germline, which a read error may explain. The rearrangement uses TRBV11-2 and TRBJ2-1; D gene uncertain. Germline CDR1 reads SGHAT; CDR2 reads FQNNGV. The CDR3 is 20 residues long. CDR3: CASCHPSTVRAQRSYYEQFF. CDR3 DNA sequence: TGTGCCAGCTGCCACCCCTCCACCGTCCGGGCCCAGAGGTCCTACTATGAGCAGTTCTTC.

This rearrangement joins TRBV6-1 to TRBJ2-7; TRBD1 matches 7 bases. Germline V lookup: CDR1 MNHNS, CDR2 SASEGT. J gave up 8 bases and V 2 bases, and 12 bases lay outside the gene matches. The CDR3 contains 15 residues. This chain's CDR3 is CASSEFQGDTDKQYF. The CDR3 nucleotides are TGTGCCAGCAGTGAATTTCAGGGGGACACCGACAAGCAGTACTTC.

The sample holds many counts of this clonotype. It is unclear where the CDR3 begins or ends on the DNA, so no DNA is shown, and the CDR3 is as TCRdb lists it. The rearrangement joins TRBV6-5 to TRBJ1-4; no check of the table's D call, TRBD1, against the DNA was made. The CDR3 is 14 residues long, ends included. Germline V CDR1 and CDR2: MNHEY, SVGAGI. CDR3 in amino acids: CASTPFGSGTLVFF.

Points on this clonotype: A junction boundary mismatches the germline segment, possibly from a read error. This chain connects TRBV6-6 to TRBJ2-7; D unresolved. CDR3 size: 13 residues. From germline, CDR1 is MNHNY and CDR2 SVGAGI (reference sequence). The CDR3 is CASSRRPFYEQHF. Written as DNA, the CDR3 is TGTGCCAGCAGTCGAAGGCCCTTCTATGAGCAGCACTTC.

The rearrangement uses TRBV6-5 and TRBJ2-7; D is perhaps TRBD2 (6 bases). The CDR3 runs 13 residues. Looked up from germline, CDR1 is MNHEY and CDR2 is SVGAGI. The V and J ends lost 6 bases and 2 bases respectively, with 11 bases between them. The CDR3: CASSQRLAYEQYF. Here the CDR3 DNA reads TGTGCCAGCAGCCAGAGACTAGCCTACGAGCAGTACTTC.

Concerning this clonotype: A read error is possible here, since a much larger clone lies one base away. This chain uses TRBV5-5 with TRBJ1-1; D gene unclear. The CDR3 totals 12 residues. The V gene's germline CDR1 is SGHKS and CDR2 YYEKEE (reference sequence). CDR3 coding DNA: TGTGCCAACAGCTTAGAGGAACTTGGGGCTTTCTTT. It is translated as CANSLEELGAFF. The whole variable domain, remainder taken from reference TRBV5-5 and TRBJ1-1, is DAGVTQSPTHLIKTRGQQVTLRCSPISGHKSVSWYQQVLGQGPQFIFQYYEKEERGRGNFPDRFSARQFPNYSSELNVNALLLGDSALYLCANSLEELGAFFGQGTRLTVV.

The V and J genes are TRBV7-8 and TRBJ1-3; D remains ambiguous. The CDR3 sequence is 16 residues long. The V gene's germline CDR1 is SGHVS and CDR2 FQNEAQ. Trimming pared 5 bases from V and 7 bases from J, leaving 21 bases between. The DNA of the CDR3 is TGTGCCAGCAGCCCCGATTATGGCGGGTGGACGAACACCATATATTTT. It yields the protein CASSPDYGGWTNTIYF.

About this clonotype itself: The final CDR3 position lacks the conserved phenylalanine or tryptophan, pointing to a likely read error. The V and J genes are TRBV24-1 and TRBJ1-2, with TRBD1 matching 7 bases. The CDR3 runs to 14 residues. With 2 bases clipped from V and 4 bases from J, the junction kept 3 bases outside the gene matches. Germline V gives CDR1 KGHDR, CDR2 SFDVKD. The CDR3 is CATSDWTGTYGYTS. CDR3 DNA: TGTGCCACCAGTGATTGGACAGGAACCTATGGCTACACCTCC.

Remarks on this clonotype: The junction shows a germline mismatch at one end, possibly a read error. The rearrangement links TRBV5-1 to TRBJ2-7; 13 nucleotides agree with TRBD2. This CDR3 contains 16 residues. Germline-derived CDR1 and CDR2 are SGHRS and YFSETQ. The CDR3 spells CSSSSLAGGLAAEQYF. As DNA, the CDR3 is TGCTCCAGCAGCTCACTAGCGGGAGGGCTGGCTGCCGAGCAGTACTTC.

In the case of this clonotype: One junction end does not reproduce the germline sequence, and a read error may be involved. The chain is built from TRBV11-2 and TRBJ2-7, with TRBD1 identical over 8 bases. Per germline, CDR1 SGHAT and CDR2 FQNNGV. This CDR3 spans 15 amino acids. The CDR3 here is CAISFRDRTNYEQYF. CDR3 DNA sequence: TGTGCCATCAGCTTCAGGGACAGGACGAACTACGAGCAATACTTC. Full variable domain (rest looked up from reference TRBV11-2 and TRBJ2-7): EAGVAQSPRYKIIEKRQSVAFWCNPISGHATLYWYQQILGQGPKLLIQFQNNGVVDDSQLPKDRFSAERLKGVDSTLKIQPAKLEDSAVYLCAISFRDRTNYEQYFGPGTRLTVT.

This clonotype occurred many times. Written as DNA, the CDR3 is TGTGCCAGCAGTGACGAGCAGGGGAATGCCGGGGAGCTGTTTTTT. Its translation is CASSDEQGNAGELFF. The gene calls are TRBV2 and TRBJ2-2; D perhaps matches TRBD1 (6 bases). The CDR3 contains 15 residues. The V gene lost 3 bases and the J gene lost 6 bases, with 14 bases spanning the gap. The germline V gene encodes CDR1 SNHLY and CDR2 FYNNEI.

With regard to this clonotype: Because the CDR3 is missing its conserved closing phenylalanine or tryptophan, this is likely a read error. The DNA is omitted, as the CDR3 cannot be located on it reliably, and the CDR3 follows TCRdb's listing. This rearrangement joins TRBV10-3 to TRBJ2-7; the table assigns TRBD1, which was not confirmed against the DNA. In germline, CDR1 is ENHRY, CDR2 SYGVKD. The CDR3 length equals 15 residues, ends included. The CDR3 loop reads CAISPSSGDRYEQDL.

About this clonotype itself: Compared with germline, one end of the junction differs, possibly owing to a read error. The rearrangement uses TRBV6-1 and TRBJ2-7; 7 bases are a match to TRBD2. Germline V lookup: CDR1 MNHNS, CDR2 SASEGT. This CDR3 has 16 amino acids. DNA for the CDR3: TGTGCCAGCAGCCCCTACCTAGTGGGAGGGTCCTACGAACAGTACTTC. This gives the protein CASSPYLVGGSYEQYF.

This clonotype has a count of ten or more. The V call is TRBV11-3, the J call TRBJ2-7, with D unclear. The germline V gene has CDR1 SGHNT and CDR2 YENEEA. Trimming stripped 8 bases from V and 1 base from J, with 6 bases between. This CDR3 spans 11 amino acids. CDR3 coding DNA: TGTGCCAGCGCGGCGTCCTACGAGCAGTACTTC. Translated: CASAASYEQYF.

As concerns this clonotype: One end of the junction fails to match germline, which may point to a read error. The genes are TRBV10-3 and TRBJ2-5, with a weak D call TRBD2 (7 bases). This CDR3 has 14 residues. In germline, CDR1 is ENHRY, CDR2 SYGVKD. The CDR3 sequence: CGISRGAQGETQYF. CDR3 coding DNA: TGTGGCATCAGCCGGGGGGCGCAGGGAGAGACTCAGTACTTC.

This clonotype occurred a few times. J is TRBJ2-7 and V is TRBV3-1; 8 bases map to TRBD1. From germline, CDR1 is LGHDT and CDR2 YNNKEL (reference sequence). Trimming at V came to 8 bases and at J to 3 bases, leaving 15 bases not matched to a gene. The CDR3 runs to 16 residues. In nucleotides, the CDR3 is TGTGCCAGCTCCTCCCCATGGCAGGGGGCGATCTACGAGCAGTACTTC. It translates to CASSSPWQGAIYEQYF.

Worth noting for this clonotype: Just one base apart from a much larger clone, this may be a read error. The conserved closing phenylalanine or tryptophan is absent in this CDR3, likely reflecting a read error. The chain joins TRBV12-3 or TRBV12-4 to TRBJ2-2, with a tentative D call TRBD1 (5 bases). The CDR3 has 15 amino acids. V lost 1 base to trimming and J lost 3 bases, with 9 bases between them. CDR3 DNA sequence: TGTGCCAGCAGTTTAGGCAGGGCGTACACCGGGGAGCTGTTTTCT. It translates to CASSLGRAYTGELFS.

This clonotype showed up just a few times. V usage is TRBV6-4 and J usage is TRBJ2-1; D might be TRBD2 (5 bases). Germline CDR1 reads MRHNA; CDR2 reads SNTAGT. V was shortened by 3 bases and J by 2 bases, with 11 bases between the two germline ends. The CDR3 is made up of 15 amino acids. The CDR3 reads CASSESRETYNEQFF. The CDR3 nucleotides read TGTGCCAGCAGTGAGTCTAGGGAGACCTACAATGAGCAGTTCTTC.

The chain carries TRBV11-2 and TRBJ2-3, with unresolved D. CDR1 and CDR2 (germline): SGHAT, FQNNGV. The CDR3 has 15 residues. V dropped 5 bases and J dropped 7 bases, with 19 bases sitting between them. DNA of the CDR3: TGTGCCAGCAGCCGACCGGAACGAATGGGGAATACGCAGTATTTT. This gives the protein CASSRPERMGNTQYF.